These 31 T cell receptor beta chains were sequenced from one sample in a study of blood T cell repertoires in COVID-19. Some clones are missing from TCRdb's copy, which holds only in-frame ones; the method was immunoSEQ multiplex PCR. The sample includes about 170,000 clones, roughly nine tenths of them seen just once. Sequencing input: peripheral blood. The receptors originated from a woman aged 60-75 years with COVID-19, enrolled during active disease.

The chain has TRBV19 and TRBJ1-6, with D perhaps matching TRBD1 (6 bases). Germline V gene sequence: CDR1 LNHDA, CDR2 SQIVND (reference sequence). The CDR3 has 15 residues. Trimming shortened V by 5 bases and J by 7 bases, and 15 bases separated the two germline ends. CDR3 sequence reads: CASSGWDTENSPLHF. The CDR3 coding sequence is TGTGCCAGTAGTGGCTGGGACACGGAGAATTCACCCCTCCACTTT. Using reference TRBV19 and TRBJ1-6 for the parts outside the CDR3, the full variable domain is DGGITQSPKYLFRKEGQNVTLSCEQNLNHDAMYWYRQDPGQGLRLIYYSQIVNDFQKGDIAEGYSVSREKKESFPLTVTSAQKNPTAFYLCASSGWDTENSPLHFGNGTRLTVT.

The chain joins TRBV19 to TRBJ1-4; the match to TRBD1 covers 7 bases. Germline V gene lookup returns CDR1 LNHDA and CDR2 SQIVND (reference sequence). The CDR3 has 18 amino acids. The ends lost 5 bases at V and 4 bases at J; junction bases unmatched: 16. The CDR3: CASSVTGANSRGNEKLFF. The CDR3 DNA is TGTGCCAGTAGTGTAACAGGGGCCAACTCCCGGGGTAATGAAAAACTGTTTTTT.

CDR3 protein: CAWSVINEQFF. CDR3 in DNA: TGTGCCTGGAGTGTTATTAATGAGCAGTTCTTC. The rearrangement links TRBV30 to TRBJ2-1, with unresolved D. The CDR3 has 11 amino acids. Germline V CDR1 and CDR2: GTSNPN, SVGIG (reference sequence). The V end was cut by 0 bases, the J end by 7 bases, with 4 bases between.

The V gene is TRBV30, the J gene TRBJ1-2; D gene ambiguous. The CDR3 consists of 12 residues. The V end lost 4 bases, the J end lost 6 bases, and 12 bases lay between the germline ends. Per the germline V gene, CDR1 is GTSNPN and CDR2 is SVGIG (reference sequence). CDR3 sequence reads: CAWTPRGHGYTF. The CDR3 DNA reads TGTGCCTGGACGCCGAGAGGGCATGGCTACACCTTC.

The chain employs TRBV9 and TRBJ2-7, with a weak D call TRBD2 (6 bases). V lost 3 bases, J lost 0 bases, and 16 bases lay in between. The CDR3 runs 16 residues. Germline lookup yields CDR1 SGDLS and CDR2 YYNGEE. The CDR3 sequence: CASSADRGKSSYEQYF. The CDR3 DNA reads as TGTGCCAGCAGCGCGGACCGGGGGAAGAGCTCCTACGAGCAGTACTTC.

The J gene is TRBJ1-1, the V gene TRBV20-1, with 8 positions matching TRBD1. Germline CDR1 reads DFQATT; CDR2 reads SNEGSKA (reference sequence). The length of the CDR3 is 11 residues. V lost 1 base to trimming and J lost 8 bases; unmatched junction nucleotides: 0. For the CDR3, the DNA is TGCAGTGCTAGAGGACAGGGGGAAGCTTTCTTT. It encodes CSARGQGEAFF.

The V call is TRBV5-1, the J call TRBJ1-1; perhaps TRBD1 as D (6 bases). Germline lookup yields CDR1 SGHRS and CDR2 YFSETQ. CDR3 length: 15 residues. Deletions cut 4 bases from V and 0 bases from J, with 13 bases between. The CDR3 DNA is TGCGCCAGCAGCCCCAAACAGGGCATGAACACTGAAGCTTTCTTT. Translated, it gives CASSPKQGMNTEAFF.

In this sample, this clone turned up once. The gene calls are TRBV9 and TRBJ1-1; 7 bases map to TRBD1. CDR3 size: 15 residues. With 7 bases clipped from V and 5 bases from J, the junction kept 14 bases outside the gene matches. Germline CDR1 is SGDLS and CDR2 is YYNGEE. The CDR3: CASAPRARGNTEAFF. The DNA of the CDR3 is TGTGCCAGCGCCCCCCGCGCCAGGGGGAATACTGAAGCTTTCTTT.

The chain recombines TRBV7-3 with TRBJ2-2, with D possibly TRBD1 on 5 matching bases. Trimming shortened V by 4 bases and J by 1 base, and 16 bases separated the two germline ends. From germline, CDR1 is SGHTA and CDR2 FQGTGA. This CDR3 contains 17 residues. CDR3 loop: CASSSTWTGQNTGELFF. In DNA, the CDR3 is TGTGCCAGCAGCTCGACCTGGACCGGACAGAACACCGGGGAGCTGTTTTTT.

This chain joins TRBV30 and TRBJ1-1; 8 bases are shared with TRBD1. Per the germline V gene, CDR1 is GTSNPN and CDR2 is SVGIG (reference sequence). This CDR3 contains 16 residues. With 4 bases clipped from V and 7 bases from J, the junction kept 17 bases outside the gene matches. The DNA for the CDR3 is TGTGCCTGGAATCCCCTCGACAGGGGTTTATCCGGTGAAGCTTTCTTT. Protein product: CAWNPLDRGLSGEAFF. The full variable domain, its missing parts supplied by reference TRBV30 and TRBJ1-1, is SQTIHQWPATLVQPVGSPLSLECTVEGTSNPNLYWYRQAAGRGLQLLFYSVGIGQISSEVPQNLSASRPQDRQFILSSKKLLLSDSGFYLCAWNPLDRGLSGEAFFGQGTRLTVV.

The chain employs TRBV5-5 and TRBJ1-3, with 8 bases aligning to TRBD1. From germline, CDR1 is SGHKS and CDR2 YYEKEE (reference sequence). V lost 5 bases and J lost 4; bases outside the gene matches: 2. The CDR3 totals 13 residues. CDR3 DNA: TGTGCCAGCAGTACAGGGGGAGGAAACACCATATATTTT. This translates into CASSTGGGNTIYF.

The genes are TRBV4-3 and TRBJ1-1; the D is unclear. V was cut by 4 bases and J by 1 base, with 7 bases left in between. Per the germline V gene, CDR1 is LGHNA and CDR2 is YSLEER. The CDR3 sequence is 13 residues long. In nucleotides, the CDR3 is TGCGCCAGCAGCCGATCGAGGAACACTGAAGCTTTCTTT. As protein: CASSRSRNTEAFF.

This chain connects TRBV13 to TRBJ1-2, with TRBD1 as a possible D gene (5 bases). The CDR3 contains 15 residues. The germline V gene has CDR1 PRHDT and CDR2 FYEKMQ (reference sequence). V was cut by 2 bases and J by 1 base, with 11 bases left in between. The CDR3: CASSLSGLVNYGYTF. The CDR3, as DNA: TGTGCCAGCAGCTTATCAGGGCTTGTTAACTATGGCTACACCTTC.

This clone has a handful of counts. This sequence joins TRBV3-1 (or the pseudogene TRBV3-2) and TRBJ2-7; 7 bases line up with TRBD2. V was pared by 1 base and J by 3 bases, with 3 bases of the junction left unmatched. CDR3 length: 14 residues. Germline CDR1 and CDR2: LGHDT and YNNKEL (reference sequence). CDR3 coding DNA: TGTGCCAGCAGCCAAGGACTAGCCCACTACGAGCAGTACTTC. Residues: CASSQGLAHYEQYF.

In nucleotides, the CDR3 is TGTGCCTGGAGCCAGAGGAGGAGCAATCAGCCCCAGCATTTT. Translation gives CAWSQRRSNQPQHF. This chain connects TRBV30 to TRBJ1-5; unclear D gene. V was shortened by 3 bases and J by 1 base, with 10 bases between the two germline ends. The CDR3 consists of 14 residues. The V gene's germline CDR1 is GTSNPN and CDR2 SVGIG (reference sequence).

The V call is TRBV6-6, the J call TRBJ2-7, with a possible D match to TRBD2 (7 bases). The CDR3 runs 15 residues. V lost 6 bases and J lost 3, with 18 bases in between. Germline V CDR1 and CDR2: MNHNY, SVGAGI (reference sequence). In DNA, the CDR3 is TGTGCCAGCAGCCTGGGGGGGCGACTGCTCTACGAGCAGTACTTC. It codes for CASSLGGRLLYEQYF.

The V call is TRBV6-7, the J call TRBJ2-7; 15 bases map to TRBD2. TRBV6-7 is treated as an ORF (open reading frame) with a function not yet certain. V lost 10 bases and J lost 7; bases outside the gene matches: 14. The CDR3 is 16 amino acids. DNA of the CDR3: TGTGCCATCCCTCGAGGGGGACTAGCGGGAGGTAGGGAGCAGTACTTC. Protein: CAIPRGGLAGGREQYF.

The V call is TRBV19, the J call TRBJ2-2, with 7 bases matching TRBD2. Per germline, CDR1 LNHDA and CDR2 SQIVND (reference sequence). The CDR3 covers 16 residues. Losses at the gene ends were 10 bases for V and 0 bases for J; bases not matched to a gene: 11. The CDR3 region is CATLGLGGANTGELFF. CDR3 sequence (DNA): TGTGCCACCCTGGGCCTTGGGGGGGCGAACACCGGGGAGCTGTTTTTT.

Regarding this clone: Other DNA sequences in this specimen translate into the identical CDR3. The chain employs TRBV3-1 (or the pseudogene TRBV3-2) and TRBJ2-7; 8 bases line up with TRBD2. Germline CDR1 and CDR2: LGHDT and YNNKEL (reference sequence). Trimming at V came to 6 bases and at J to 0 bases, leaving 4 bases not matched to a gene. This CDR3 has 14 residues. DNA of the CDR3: TGTGCCAGCAGTTTAACTAGCGGCTCCTACGAGCAGTACTTC. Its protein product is CASSLTSGSYEQYF.

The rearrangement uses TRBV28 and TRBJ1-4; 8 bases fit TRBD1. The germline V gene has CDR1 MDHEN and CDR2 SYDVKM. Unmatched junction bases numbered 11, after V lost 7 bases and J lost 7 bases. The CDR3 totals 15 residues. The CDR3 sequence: CASTEGWQGAEKLFF. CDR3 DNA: TGTGCCAGCACCGAAGGGTGGCAGGGGGCTGAAAAACTGTTTTTT.

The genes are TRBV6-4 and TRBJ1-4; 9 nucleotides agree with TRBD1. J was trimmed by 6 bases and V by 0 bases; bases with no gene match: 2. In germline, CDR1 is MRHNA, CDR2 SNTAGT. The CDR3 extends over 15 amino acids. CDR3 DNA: TGTGCCAGCAGTGACTCCCGGGACAGGGATGAAAAACTGTTTTTT. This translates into CASSDSRDRDEKLFF.

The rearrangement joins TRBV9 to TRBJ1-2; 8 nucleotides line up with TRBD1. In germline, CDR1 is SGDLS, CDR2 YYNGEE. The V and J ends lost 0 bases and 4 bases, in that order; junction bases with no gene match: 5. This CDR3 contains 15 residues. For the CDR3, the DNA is TGTGCCAGCAGCGTAGTGGACGGACAGGGCTATGGCTACACCTTC. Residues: CASSVVDGQGYGYTF.

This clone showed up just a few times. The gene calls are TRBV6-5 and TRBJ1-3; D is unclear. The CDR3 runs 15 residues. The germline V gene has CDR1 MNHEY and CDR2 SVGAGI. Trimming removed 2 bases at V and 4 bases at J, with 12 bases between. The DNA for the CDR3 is TGTGCCAGCAGTTACGACCCGGGGAAAGGAAACACCATATATTTT. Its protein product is CASSYDPGKGNTIYF.

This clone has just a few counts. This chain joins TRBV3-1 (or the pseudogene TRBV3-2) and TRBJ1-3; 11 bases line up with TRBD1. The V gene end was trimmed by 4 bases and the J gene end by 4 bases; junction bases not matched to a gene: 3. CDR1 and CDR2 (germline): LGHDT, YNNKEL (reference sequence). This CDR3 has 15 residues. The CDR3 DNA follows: TGTGCCAGCAGCCTGGGACAGGGGGGAGGAAACACCATATATTTT. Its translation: CASSLGQGGGNTIYF.

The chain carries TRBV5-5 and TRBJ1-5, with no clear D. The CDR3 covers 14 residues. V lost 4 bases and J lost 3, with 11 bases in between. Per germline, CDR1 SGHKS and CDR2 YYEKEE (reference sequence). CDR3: CASSLTVVNQPQHF. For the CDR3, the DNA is TGTGCCAGCAGCCTTACAGTCGTCAATCAGCCCCAGCATTTT.

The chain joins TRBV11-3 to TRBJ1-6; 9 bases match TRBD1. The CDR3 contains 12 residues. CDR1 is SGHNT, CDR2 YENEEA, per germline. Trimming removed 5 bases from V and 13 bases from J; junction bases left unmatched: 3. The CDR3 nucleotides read TGTGCCAGCAGCGGACAGGGGATGCCCCTCCACTTT. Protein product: CASSGQGMPLHF.

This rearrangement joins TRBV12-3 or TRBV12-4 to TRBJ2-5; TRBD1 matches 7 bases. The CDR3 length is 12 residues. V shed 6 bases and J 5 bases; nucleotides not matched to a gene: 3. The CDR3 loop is CASRRGRETQYF. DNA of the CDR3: TGTGCCAGCAGGAGGGGGCGGGAGACCCAGTACTTC.

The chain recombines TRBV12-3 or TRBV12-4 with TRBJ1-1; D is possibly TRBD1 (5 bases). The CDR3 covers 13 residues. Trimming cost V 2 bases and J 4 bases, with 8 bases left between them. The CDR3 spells CASSLRGLTEAFF. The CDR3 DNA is TGTGCCAGCAGTTTAAGGGGACTCACTGAAGCTTTCTTT.

CDR3 protein: CASSYRSSGSDDEQFF. CDR3 sequence (DNA): TGTGCCAGCAGCTATCGTAGCAGCGGGAGTGACGATGAGCAGTTCTTC. V gene TRBV7-2 combines with J gene TRBJ2-1; 8 nucleotides match TRBD2. Trimming removed 4 bases from V and 8 bases from J; junction bases left unmatched: 13. CDR1 and CDR2 from the germline V gene are SGHTA and FQGNSA. The CDR3 has 16 amino acids.

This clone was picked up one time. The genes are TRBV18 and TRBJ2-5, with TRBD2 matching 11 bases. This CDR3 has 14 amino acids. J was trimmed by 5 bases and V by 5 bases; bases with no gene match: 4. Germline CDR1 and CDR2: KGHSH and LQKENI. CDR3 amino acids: CASSSSGRGETQYF. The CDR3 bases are TGTGCCAGCTCAAGTAGCGGGAGGGGCGAGACCCAGTACTTC.

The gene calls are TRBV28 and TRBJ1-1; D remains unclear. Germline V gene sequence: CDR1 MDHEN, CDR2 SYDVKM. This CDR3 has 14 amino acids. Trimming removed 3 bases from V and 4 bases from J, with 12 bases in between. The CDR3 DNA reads TGTGCCAGCAGTTTTGGCGGGCCGGGCACTGAAGCTTTCTTT. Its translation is CASSFGGPGTEAFF.